These 29 T cell receptor beta chains were sequenced from one sample in a study of T cell responses to AZD1222 COVID-19 vaccine. Method: immunoSEQ multiplex PCR; TCRdb's copy keeps in-frame clones and lacks some. Of 150,000 to 200,000 clones in the sample, around 90% were seen once. Sequenced material: peripheral blood, taken 28 days after the second dose of the MenACWY control vaccine. The receptors here all came from an adult who received the MenACWY meningococcal vaccine as a control.

The chain carries TRBV7-9 and TRBJ2-1; 13 nucleotides line up with TRBD2. V gave up 2 bases and J gave up 4 bases; unmatched junction bases: 8. CDR1 and CDR2 from the germline V gene are SEHNR and FQNEAQ (reference sequence). This CDR3 contains 18 residues. CDR3 coding DNA: TGTGCCAGCAGCTTATCAAGACTAGCGGGAGGTAGTTACAATGAGCAGTTCTTC. This codes for CASSLSRLAGGSYNEQFF.

The chain uses TRBV7-9 and TRBJ1-1; the D is unclear. Trimming shortened V by 1 base and J by 5 bases, and 11 bases separated the two germline ends. Germline V lookup: CDR1 SEHNR, CDR2 FQNEAQ (reference sequence). This CDR3 is built from 14 residues. The CDR3 sequence: CASSLDTQWTEAFF. The CDR3 nucleotides read TGTGCCAGCAGCTTAGACACCCAATGGACTGAAGCTTTCTTT.

CDR3 amino acids: CASSLGTSGYEQYF. Written as DNA, the CDR3 is TGTGCCAGCAGTCTCGGGACTAGCGGATACGAGCAGTACTTC. This chain uses TRBV27 with TRBJ2-7, with TRBD2 identical over 11 bases. CDR1 is MNHEY and CDR2 is SMNVEV in the germline V gene (reference sequence). This CDR3 is built from 14 residues. After removal of 5 bases from V and 4 bases from J, the junction contained 4 bases not matched to a gene.

This rearrangement joins TRBV28 to TRBJ1-2; D uncertain. Trimming shortened V by 5 bases and J by 8 bases, and 15 bases separated the two germline ends. Germline-derived CDR1 and CDR2 are MDHEN and SYDVKM. The CDR3 is 13 amino acids. The CDR3 bases are TGTGCCAGCAGTGCCACCTCCCCGGGGGGCTACACCTTC. It encodes CASSATSPGGYTF.

The chain uses TRBV30 and TRBJ1-3, with D possibly being TRBD1 (5 bases). The CDR3 has 14 amino acids. Germline lookup yields CDR1 GTSNPN and CDR2 SVGIG (reference sequence). V was shortened by 1 base and J by 0 bases, with 7 bases between the two germline ends. CDR3 amino acids: CAWSAGHSGNTIYF. CDR3 in DNA: TGTGCCTGGAGTGCAGGGCACTCTGGAAACACCATATATTTT.

The V gene is TRBV9, the J gene TRBJ2-3; D ambiguous. The CDR3 is 14 residues long. Germline CDR1 reads SGDLS; CDR2 reads YYNGEE. Trimming removed 1 base from V and 4 bases from J, with 10 bases in between. CDR3 loop: CASSVNPVADTQYF. The CDR3 DNA reads TGTGCCAGCAGCGTAAATCCTGTCGCAGATACGCAGTATTTT. The variable domain in full, with the rest retrieved from reference TRBV9 and TRBJ2-3, is DSGVTQTPKHLITATGQRVTLRCSPRSGDLSVYWYQQSLDQGLQFLIQYYNGEERAKGNILERFSAQQFPDLHSELNLSSLELGDSALYFCASSVNPVADTQYFGPGTRLTVL.

The chain couples TRBV7-8 to TRBJ1-5; D uncertain. Germline lookup yields CDR1 SGHVS and CDR2 FQNEAQ. CDR3 length: 13 amino acids. Trimming took off 5 bases at V and 0 bases at J, with 5 bases between the two ends. Written as DNA, the CDR3 is TGTGCCAGCAGCGAAAATAGCAATCAGCCCCAGCATTTT. Its protein product is CASSENSNQPQHF.

This chain links TRBV18 with TRBJ1-3; D remains ambiguous. CDR3 length equals 15 residues. Germline-derived CDR1 and CDR2 are KGHSH and LQKENI. V was pared by 3 bases and J by 2 bases, with 11 bases between. This chain's CDR3 is CASSPPGRTGNTIYF. DNA of the CDR3: TGTGCCAGCTCACCCCCAGGCCGGACTGGAAACACCATATATTTT.

This chain uses TRBV28 with TRBJ1-1, with 9 bases matching TRBD1. V was pared by 2 bases and J by 1 base, with 2 bases of the junction left unmatched. The CDR3 extends over 15 amino acids. In germline, CDR1 is MDHEN, CDR2 SYDVKM. The DNA for the CDR3 is TGTGCCAGCAGTTTAGGGGACAGGGAGAACACTGAAGCTTTCTTT. This gives the protein CASSLGDRENTEAFF.

The table lists this clone with a few counts. V gene TRBV6-5 combines with J gene TRBJ1-2; D is unclear. This CDR3 spans 15 amino acids. Germline V gene lookup returns CDR1 MNHEY and CDR2 SVGAGI. The V end was cut by 0 bases, the J end by 4 bases, with 12 bases between. This chain's CDR3 is CASSYSKNSLYGYTF. DNA for the CDR3: TGTGCCAGCAGTTACTCGAAAAACAGCCTCTATGGCTACACCTTC.

The chain is built from TRBV7-2 and TRBJ2-7; TRBD2 agrees at 8 bases. The germline CDR1 and CDR2 sequences are SGHTA and FQGNSA. The CDR3 totals 16 residues. J lost 3 bases, V lost 0 bases, and 7 bases had no gene match. DNA of the CDR3: TGTGCCAGCAGCTTAGCGGACACGGGAGGGGGCTACGAGCAGTACTTC. This encodes CASSLADTGGGYEQYF.

The CDR3 loop is CASMGSGTWSSNQPQHF. CDR3 DNA sequence: TGTGCCAGTATGGGTTCGGGGACCTGGAGCAGCAATCAGCCCCAGCATTTT. This chain uses TRBV19 with TRBJ1-5; a weak D match, TRBD1 (5 bases). CDR3 length equals 17 residues. V lost 7 bases to trimming and J lost 1 base, with 20 bases between them. CDR1 is LNHDA, CDR2 SQIVND, per germline (reference sequence). Drawing the rest from reference TRBV19 and TRBJ1-5, the complete variable domain is DGGITQSPKYLFRKEGQNVTLSCEQNLNHDAMYWYRQDPGQGLRLIYYSQIVNDFQKGDIAEGYSVSREKKESFPLTVTSAQKNPTAFYLCASMGSGTWSSNQPQHFGDGTRLSIL.

V is TRBV15 and J is TRBJ1-1, with 7 nucleotides matching TRBD1. This CDR3 contains 16 residues. Germline V gene lookup returns CDR1 LNHNV and CDR2 YYDKDF (reference sequence). V trimming: 2 bases; J trimming: 1 base; junction bases outside the gene matches: 7. CDR3 amino acids: CATSRPTGTENTEAFF. CDR3 coding DNA: TGTGCCACCAGCAGACCGACAGGGACAGAGAACACTGAAGCTTTCTTT.

The chain is built from TRBV7-8 and TRBJ1-1; D is ambiguous. Deletions cut 5 bases from V and 3 bases from J, with 10 bases between. In germline, CDR1 is SGHVS, CDR2 FQNEAQ. CDR3 length: 13 amino acids. CDR3 sequence: CASSPFGDTEAFF. CDR3 DNA: TGTGCCAGCAGCCCCTTTGGCGACACTGAAGCTTTCTTT.

This sequence joins TRBV3-1 (or the pseudogene TRBV3-2) and TRBJ2-2; D gene unclear. With 7 bases removed from V and 4 bases from J, the gap between germline ends came to 16 bases. CDR1 and CDR2 (germline): LGHDT, YNNKEL (reference sequence). The CDR3 has 15 residues. The CDR3, as DNA: TGTGCCAGCACTTCCTCTAGGATCGGCACCGGGGAGCTGTTTTTT. Its translation: CASTSSRIGTGELFF.

The J gene is TRBJ1-5, the V gene TRBV19; D is unclear. The CDR3 runs 14 residues. V lost 7 bases and J lost 7, with 17 bases in between. Per germline, CDR1 LNHDA and CDR2 SQIVND (reference sequence). The CDR3: CASTATERRQPQHF. The DNA for the CDR3 is TGTGCCAGTACCGCCACAGAAAGGAGGCAGCCCCAGCATTTT. Drawing the rest from reference TRBV19 and TRBJ1-5, the complete variable domain is DGGITQSPKYLFRKEGQNVTLSCEQNLNHDAMYWYRQDPGQGLRLIYYSQIVNDFQKGDIAEGYSVSREKKESFPLTVTSAQKNPTAFYLCASTATERRQPQHFGDGTRLSIL.

V usage is TRBV7-2 and J usage is TRBJ1-3, with D possibly matching TRBD1 (5 bases). The CDR3 consists of 17 residues. Per the germline V gene, CDR1 is SGHTA and CDR2 is FQGNSA. V was cut by 2 bases and J by 0 bases, with 14 bases left in between. The CDR3 region is CASSLSRGPLSGNTIYF. The CDR3 coding sequence is TGTGCCAGCAGCTTAAGTCGGGGACCGCTCTCTGGAAACACCATATATTTT.

Only a few counts were recorded for this clone. The chain has TRBV18 and TRBJ1-5; maybe TRBD1 (5 bases). CDR1 and CDR2 from the germline V gene are KGHSH and LQKENI. V was shortened by 1 base and J by 4 bases, with 8 bases between the two germline ends. The CDR3 covers 14 residues. CDR3 bases: TGTGCCAGCTCACCACAGGGGCGGAATCAGCCCCAGCATTTT. It codes for CASSPQGRNQPQHF.

This chain links TRBV24-1 with TRBJ1-2; the D gene is possibly TRBD1 (5 bases). V gave up 3 bases and J gave up 13 bases, with 14 bases separating them. Per germline, CDR1 KGHDR and CDR2 SFDVKD. This CDR3 is built from 12 residues. CDR3 sequence: CATSDPGRAVTF. CDR3 in DNA: TGTGCCACCAGTGATCCGGGGCGAGCCGTCACCTTC.

The gene calls are TRBV4-3 and TRBJ1-2; TRBD1 matches 8 bases. J was trimmed by 8 bases and V by 3 bases; bases with no gene match: 8. The CDR3 loop spans 14 amino acids. The germline V gene encodes CDR1 LGHNA and CDR2 YSLEER. This chain's CDR3 is CASSQVRQGSGYTF. The CDR3 nucleotides read TGCGCCAGCAGCCAGGTACGACAGGGGTCCGGCTACACCTTC.

The rearrangement links TRBV7-9 to TRBJ1-2; TRBD1 matches 7 bases. The germline CDR1 and CDR2 sequences are SEHNR and FQNEAQ (reference sequence). The CDR3 sequence is 14 residues long. J gave up 5 bases and V 3 bases, and 6 bases lay outside the gene matches. CDR3 residues: CASSFPGGLYGYTF. In DNA, the CDR3 is TGTGCCAGCAGCTTTCCAGGGGGTCTATATGGCTACACCTTC.

This clone has only one observation. The chain is built from TRBV7-2 and TRBJ2-3, with 11 bases fitting TRBD2. Germline CDR1 SGHTA, CDR2 FQGNSA. V was pared by 5 bases and J by 4 bases, with 14 bases of the junction left unmatched. The CDR3 consists of 18 residues. As DNA, the CDR3 is TGTGCCAGCAGCCGTGACCCGGCCGGGACTAGCGGTTCAGATACGCAGTATTTT. Translating gives CASSRDPAGTSGSDTQYF.

Concerning this clone itself: Other nucleotide sequences in the sample specify the same CDR3. CDR3 DNA: TGCGCCAGCAGCTTGCAGGGGGAAGGGACTGAAGCTTTCTTT. Translating it yields CASSLQGEGTEAFF. The chain has TRBV5-1 and TRBJ1-1, with TRBD1 matching over 7 bases. The germline gives CDR1 SGHRS, CDR2 YFSETQ. V lost 1 base, J lost 5 bases, and 5 bases stayed unmatched. This CDR3 is built from 14 residues.

The V call is TRBV19, the J call TRBJ2-7; TRBD2 might be the D (6 bases). V was trimmed by 7 bases and J by 1 base, leaving 11 bases between them. CDR3 length: 13 amino acids. CDR1 is LNHDA and CDR2 is SQIVND in the germline V gene (reference sequence). The CDR3 region has the DNA TGTGCCAGTACCATGGAGGGTTCCTACGAGCAGTACTTC. This encodes CASTMEGSYEQYF.

The rearrangement uses TRBV5-3 and TRBJ1-4; possibly TRBD1 for D (6 bases). Being an ORF, TRBV5-3 has a function that is uncertain. The ends were cut back, 0 bases at V and 0 bases at J, with 15 bases in the middle. This CDR3 spans 18 amino acids. This CDR3 is CARSLGKGQYATNEKLFF. The CDR3 DNA sequence: TGTGCCAGAAGCTTGGGAAAGGGACAATATGCAACTAATGAAAAACTGTTTTTT.

The chain uses TRBV7-8 and TRBJ2-3; the match to TRBD1 covers 8 bases. This CDR3 has 17 residues. Looked up from germline, CDR1 is SGHVS and CDR2 is FQNEAQ. The junction had 8 bases not matched to a gene; V was cut back by 2 bases and J by 1 base. CDR3 loop: CASSLRAPGQGTDTQYF. The DNA of the CDR3 is TGTGCCAGCAGCTTAAGGGCCCCGGGACAGGGCACAGATACGCAGTATTTT.

V usage is TRBV3-1 (or the pseudogene TRBV3-2) and J usage is TRBJ2-3; D possibly corresponds to TRBD2 (7 bases). V was cut by 5 bases and J by 0 bases, with 12 bases left in between. Germline-derived CDR1 and CDR2 are LGHDT and YNNKEL (reference sequence). CDR3 size: 15 residues. CDR3 nucleotides: TGTGCCAGCAGCGGAGCGGGACAAAGCACAGATACGCAGTATTTT. It codes for CASSGAGQSTDTQYF.

This clone was observed a single time. The chain links TRBV5-1 to TRBJ1-1, with D uncertain. This CDR3 is built from 15 residues. Trimming took off 5 bases at V and 1 base at J, with 15 bases between the two ends. From germline, CDR1 is SGHRS and CDR2 YFSETQ. In DNA form, the CDR3 reads TGCGCCAGCAGGATAGAGGTGGGCCGGAACACTGAAGCTTTCTTT. Translation gives CASRIEVGRNTEAFF.

The CDR3 spells CASREGSSYNSPLHF. The CDR3 coding sequence is TGCGCCAGCAGGGAGGGGAGCTCCTATAATTCACCCCTCCACTTT. This chain joins TRBV5-1 and TRBJ1-6; D is possibly TRBD1 (5 bases). The CDR3 has 15 amino acids. Trimming cost V 5 bases and J 0 bases, with 9 bases left between them. Germline V gene data show CDR1 as SGHRS and CDR2 as YFSETQ.